The clone carrying this T cell receptor beta chain occurred once. This entry is derived from a study of blood T cell repertoires in COVID-19. The authors' processing: For nucleated cells, counts were estimated from reference gene primer amplification. TCRdb's copy holds only in-frame clones and misses some; the assay was immunoSEQ multiplex PCR. D and trimming come from the DNA, and the V and J calls and clone size come from that table. The repertoire holds more than 140,000 clones, with 80% to 90% as singletons. Germline CDR1 and CDR2: SNHLY and FYNNEI. V was pared by 6 bases and J by 4 bases, with 9 bases between. The CDR3 consists of 13 residues.

The J gene is TRBJ2-2, the V gene TRBV2; the D gene is possibly TRBD2 (6 bases). The sequenced sample consisted of peripheral blood. This receptor was taken from a woman aged 50 to 60 in a cohort sampled during active or convalescent COVID-19. The CDR3 nucleotides read TGTGCCAGCAGGGAGGGTCCCACCGGGGAGCTGTTTTTT. Translating gives CASREGPTGELFF.